The clone carrying this T cell receptor beta chain was counted at least ten times. The antigen remains unidentified. Time point here: newly diagnosed GD, antithyroid drugs for less than 3 months. The TCR library was made from RNA that had been extracted from PBMCs in TRIzol. This entry is derived from a study of regulatory T cells in long-lasting Graves disease. Building the TCR beta libraries relied on iRepertoire HTBI primers, and CDR3 regions underwent Arm-PCR. MiXCR, applied by TCRdb to the multiplex PCR reads, yields one record per CDR3 protein. This table holds about 310,000 distinct CDR3 sequences, about 18% found once. Findings and caveats of the study: Accuracy might have suffered from few samples. Clonotypes that were public and shared totalled about 2,500 in persistent patients versus roughly 1,000 in new patients.

The germline V and J ends were trimmed by 8 bases and 2 bases, with 20 bases remaining between them. Germline V lookup: CDR1 SGHNT, CDR2 YENEEA. The length of the CDR3 is 16 residues. Sequenced material: peripheral blood mononuclear cells (PBMCs), taken at new diagnosis, from a patient treated with antithyroid drugs. This receptor was obtained from a female donor with Graves disease. The chain links TRBV11-3 to TRBJ2-3, with D perhaps being TRBD1 or TRBD2 (5 bases each). The CDR3 nucleotides read TGTGCCAGCGGCCGAGCAGGGAAGCGGCACACAGATACGCAGTATTTT. This sequence encodes CASGRAGKRHTDTQYF.